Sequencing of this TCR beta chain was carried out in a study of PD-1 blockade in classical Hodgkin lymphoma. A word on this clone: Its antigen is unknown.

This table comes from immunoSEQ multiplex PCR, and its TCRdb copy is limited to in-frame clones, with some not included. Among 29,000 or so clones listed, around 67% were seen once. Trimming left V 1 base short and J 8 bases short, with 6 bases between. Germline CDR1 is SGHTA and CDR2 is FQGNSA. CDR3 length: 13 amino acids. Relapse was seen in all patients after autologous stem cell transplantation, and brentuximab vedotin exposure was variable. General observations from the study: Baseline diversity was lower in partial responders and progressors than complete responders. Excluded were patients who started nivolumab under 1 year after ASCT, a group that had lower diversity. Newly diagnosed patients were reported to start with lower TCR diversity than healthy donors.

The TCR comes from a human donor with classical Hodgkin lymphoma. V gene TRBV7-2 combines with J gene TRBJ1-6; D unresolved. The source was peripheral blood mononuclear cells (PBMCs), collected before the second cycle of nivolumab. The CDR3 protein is CASSLDRDSPLHF. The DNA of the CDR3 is TGTGCCAGCAGCTTAGATAGGGATTCACCCCTCCACTTT.